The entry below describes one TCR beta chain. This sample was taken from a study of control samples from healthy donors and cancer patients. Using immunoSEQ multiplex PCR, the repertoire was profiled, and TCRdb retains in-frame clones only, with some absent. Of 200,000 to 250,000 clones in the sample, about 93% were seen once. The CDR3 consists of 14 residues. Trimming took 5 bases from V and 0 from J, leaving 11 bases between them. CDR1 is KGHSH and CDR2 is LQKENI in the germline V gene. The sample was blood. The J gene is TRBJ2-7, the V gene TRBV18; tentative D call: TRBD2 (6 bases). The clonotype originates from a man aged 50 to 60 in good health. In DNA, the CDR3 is TGTGCCAGCTCAGCAGTCGGGGGCTCCTACGAGCAGTACTTC. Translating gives CASSAVGGSYEQYF. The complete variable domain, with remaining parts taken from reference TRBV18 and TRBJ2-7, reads NAGVMQNPRHLVRRRGQEARLRCSPMKGHSHVYWYRQLPEEGLKFMVYLQKENIIDESGMPKERFSAEFPKEGPSILRIQQVVRGDSAAYFCASSAVGGSYEQYFGPGTRLTVT.